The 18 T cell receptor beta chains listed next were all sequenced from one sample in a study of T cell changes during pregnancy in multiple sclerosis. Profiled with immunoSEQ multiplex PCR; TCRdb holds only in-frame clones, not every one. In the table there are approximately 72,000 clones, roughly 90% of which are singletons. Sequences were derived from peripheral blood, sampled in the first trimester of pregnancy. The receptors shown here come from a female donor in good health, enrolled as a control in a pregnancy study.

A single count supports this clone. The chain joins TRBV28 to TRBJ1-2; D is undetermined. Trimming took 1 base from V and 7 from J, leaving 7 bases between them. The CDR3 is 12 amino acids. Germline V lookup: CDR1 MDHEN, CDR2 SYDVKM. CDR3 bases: TGTGCCAGCAGTTTATTAGTCGGTGGCTACACCTTC. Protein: CASSLLVGGYTF.

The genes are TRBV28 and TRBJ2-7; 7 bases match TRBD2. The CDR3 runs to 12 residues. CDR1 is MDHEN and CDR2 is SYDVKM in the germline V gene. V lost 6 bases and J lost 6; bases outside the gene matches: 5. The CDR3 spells CASSTSVREQYF. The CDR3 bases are TGTGCCAGCAGCACTAGCGTCCGCGAGCAGTACTTC.

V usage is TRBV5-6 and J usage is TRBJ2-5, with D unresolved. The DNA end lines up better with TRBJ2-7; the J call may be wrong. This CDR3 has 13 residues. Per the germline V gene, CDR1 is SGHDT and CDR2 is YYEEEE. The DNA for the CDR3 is TGTGCCAGCAGCTTGAGCATTGCCTACGAGCAGTACTTC. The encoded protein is CASSLSIAYEQYF.

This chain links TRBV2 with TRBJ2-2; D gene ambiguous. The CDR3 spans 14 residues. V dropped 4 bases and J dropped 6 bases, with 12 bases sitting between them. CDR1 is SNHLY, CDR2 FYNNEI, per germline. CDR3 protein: CASSVTERAGELFF. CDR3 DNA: TGTGCCAGCAGTGTAACGGAACGGGCCGGGGAGCTGTTTTTT.

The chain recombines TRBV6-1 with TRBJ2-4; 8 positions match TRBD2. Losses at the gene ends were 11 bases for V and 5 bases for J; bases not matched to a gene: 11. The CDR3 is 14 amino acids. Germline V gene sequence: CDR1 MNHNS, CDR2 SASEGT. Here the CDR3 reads CAGGLTGLENIQYF. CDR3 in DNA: TGTGCCGGGGGACTCACGGGACTAGAAAACATTCAGTACTTC.

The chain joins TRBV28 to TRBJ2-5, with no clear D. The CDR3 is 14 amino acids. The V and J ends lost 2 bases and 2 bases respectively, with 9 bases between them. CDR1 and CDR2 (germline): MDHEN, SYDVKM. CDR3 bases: TGTGCCAGCAGTTTACTGTCCCAGCAAGAGACCCAGTACTTC. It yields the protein CASSLLSQQETQYF. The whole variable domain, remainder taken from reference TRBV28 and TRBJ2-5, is DVKVTQSSRYLVKRTGEKVFLECVQDMDHENMFWYRQDPGLGLRLIYFSYDVKMKEKGDIPEGYSVSREKKERFSLILESASTNQTSMYLCASSLLSQQETQYFGPGTRLLVL.

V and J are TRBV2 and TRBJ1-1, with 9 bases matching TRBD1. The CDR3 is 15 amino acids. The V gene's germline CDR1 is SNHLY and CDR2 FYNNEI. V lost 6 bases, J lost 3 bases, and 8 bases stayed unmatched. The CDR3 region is CASRLTGGEYTEAFF. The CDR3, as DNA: TGTGCCAGCAGACTGACAGGGGGTGAGTACACTGAAGCTTTCTTT.

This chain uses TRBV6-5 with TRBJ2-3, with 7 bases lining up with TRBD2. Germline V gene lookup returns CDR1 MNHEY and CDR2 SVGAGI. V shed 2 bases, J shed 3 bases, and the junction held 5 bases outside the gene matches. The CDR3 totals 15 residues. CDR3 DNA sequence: TGTGCCAGCAGTTACGTGTCCGGGAGGACAGATACGCAGTATTTT. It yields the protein CASSYVSGRTDTQYF.

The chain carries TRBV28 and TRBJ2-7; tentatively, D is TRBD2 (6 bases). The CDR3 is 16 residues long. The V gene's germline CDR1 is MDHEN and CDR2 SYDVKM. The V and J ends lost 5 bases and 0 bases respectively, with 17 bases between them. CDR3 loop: CASSPLGTLDSYEQYF. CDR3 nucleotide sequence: TGTGCCAGCAGTCCCCTCGGGACTCTAGACTCCTACGAGCAGTACTTC.

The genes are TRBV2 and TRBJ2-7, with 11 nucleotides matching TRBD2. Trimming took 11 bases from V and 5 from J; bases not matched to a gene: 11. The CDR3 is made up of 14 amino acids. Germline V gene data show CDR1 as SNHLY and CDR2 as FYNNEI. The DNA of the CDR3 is TGTGCCGGATTAGCGGGAGGGCCTTTCAACGAGCAGTACTTC. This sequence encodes CAGLAGGPFNEQYF.

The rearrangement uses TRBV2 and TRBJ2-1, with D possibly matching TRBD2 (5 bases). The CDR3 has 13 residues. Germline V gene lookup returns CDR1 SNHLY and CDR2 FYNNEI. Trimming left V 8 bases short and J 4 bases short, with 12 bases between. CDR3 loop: CASGGYGYNEQFF. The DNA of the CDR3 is TGTGCCAGCGGCGGGTATGGTTACAATGAGCAGTTCTTC.

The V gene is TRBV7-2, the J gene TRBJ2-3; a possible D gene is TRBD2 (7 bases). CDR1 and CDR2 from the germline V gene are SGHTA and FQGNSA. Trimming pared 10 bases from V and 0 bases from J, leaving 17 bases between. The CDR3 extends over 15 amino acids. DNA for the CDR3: TGTGCCACCCTCAGAGGGGGGGCGAGCACAGATACGCAGTATTTT. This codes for CATLRGGASTDTQYF. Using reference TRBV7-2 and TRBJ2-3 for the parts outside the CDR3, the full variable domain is GAGVSQSPSNKVTEKGKDVELRCDPISGHTALYWYRQSLGQGLEFLIYFQGNSAPDKSGLPSDRFSAERTGGSVSTLTIQRTQQEDSAVYLCATLRGGASTDTQYFGPGTRLTVL.

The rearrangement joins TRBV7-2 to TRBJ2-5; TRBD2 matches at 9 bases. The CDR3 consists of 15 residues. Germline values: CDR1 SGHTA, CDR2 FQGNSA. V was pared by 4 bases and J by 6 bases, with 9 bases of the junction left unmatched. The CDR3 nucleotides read TGTGCCAGCAGCTCGACCGGGACTAGCAGGCAGACCCAGTACTTC. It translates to CASSSTGTSRQTQYF.

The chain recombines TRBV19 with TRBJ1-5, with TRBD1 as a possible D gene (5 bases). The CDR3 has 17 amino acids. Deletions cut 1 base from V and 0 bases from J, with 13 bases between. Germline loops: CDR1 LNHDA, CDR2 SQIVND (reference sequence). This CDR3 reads CASSIAGGGYSNQPQHF. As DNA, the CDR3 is TGTGCCAGTAGTATAGCCGGGGGGGGGTATAGCAATCAGCCCCAGCATTTT.

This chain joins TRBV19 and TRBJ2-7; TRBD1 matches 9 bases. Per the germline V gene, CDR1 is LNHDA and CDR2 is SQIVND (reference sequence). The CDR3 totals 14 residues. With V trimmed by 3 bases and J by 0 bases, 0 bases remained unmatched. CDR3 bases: TGTGCCAGTAGTATGGGACAGGGCTCCTACGAGCAGTACTTC. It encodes CASSMGQGSYEQYF.

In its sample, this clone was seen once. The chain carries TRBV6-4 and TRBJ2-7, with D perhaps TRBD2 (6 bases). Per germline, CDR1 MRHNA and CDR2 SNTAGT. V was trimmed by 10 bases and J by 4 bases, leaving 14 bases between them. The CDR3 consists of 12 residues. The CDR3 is CAKDGGEYEQYF. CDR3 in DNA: TGTGCCAAGGACGGAGGGGAGTACGAGCAGTACTTC.

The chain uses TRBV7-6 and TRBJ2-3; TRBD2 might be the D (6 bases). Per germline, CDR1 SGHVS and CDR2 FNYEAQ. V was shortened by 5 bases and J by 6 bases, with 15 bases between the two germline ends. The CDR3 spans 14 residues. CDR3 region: CASSPSGEDDTQYF. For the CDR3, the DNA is TGTGCCAGCAGCCCTTCCGGGGAGGACGATACGCAGTATTTT. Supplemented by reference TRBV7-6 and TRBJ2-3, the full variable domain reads GAGVSQSPRYKVTKRGQDVALRCDPISGHVSLYWYRQALGQGPEFLTYFNYEAQQDKSGLPNDRFSAERPEGSISTLTIQRTEQRDSAMYRCASSPSGEDDTQYFGPGTRLTVL.

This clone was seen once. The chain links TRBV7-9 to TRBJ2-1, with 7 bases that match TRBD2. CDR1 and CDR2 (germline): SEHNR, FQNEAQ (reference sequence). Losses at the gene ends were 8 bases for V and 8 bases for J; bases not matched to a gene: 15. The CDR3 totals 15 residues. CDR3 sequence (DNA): TGTGCCAGCCGAGAGTCGCAACTAGCGCTAGATGAGCAGTTCTTC. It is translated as CASRESQLALDEQFF.